The T cell receptor (beta chain) described here comes from a study of metastatic and nonmetastatic thyroid tumors. On the study more broadly: Repertoire comparison spanned blood and tumor or nodule tissue of malignant and benign thyroid patients.

V gave up 7 bases and J gave up 3 bases; unmatched junction bases: 8. The CDR3 length is 14 residues. The germline V gene has CDR1 MNHNS and CDR2 SASEGT. TCRdb re-analyzed the PCR reads through MiXCR. The sample lists tens of thousands of clones; around 21% were seen once. No patient had received any treatment before thyroid surgery. This clone was observed at least ten times. The sequencing sample was made of blood. V usage is TRBV6-1 and J usage is TRBJ1-1; TRBD1 matches at 7 bases. The TCR sequence derives from a male donor with papillary thyroid cancer or a benign thyroid nodule (not recorded which). Some clones in this sample may be carry-over from other donors' samples. The CDR3 is CASNLGGGYTEAFF. CDR3 DNA sequence: TGTGCCAGCAACCTGGGAGGGGGCTACACTGAAGCTTTCTTT.